This T cell receptor beta chain was sequenced in a study of T cell clonality in common variable immunodeficiency. Notes on the study in general: In common variable immunodeficiency, TCR beta chains reportedly carried fewer deletions and N-nucleotide insertions. Shared TCRbeta clones were fewer between CVID subjects than controls.

The germline gives CDR1 SEHNR, CDR2 FQNEAQ (reference sequence). V gave up 3 bases and J gave up 4 bases, with 6 bases separating them. The CDR3 runs 12 residues. Profiling relied on immunoSEQ multiplex PCR, and the TCRdb table lists in-frame clones only, not all of them. The data show tens of thousands of clones, with none appearing a single time. No CVID subject was ill or on immunomodulatory drugs when sampled. Each donor provided 5 to 8 ml of heparinized whole blood. In its sample, this clone was seen a few times. The antigen is unknown. The CDR3 extends 3 residues past the end of the read, so its final part is completed from the germline J gene.

The receptor's source is a human donor with common variable immunodeficiency. Sequenced sample: peripheral blood mononuclear cells. This chain connects TRBV7-9 to TRBJ1-2, with D uncertain. This chain's CDR3 is CASSFSVYGYTF. The covered CDR3 bases are TGTGCCAGCAGCTTCTCAGTCTATGGC.